This T cell receptor beta chain was observed in a study of blood T cell repertoires in COVID-19 (dated by TCRdb to about 2020). Regarding the research as a whole: Samples from collaborators originated in the United States, Italy and Spain and spanned both the acute and convalescent phases of COVID-19. The prospective study material was composed of cDNA or gDNA derived from T cells, B-cell-depleted T cells, or PBMCs. Deeply sampled blood TCRbeta repertoires from subjects exposed to, actively infected with, or recovered from COVID-19 were included in the dataset. The repertoires were made available in a free public database intended to serve as a resource for research on the immune response to SARS-CoV-2. Samples came from the ongoing ImmuneRACE study (first 160 participants) plus 1,254 subjects from 6 global collaborators. Sample metadata almost always included a de-identified subject ID, COVID-19 status, age in years and sex. Where available, HLA class I and class II types were taken from metadata supplied by the sample provider and were not determined by assay-based typing.

Overall study outcomes, separate from this receptor: The amount of clinical and demographic metadata varied by source and participant and was provided uncurated.

As regards this clone: Its antigen target is currently unknown. Base qualities are not at hand, and no much larger clone is one base apart.

The germline V gene sets CDR1 to SGHTA and CDR2 to FQGNSA. Trimming at the junction amounts to 7 bases on V and 0 bases on J, and the germline ends lie 18 bases apart. The CDR3 runs 16 residues from the cysteine to the phenylalanine. The kept DNA is CDR3 alone, 48 bases in frame from the first base. Each collaborating institution followed its own protocols to collect whole blood in K2EDTA tubes. For TCRbeta analysis, collaborators shipped samples in one of three forms: frozen whole blood, isolated PBMCs, or DNA extracted from either of those sample types. TCRbeta CDR3 regions were amplified from genomic DNA by means of the immunoSEQ Assay, a bias-controlled multiplex PCR. Regarding the original processing steps: The number of nucleated cells in each sample was estimated from the amplification of reference gene primers within the assay. To quantify the absolute abundance of each unique TCRbeta CDR3 rearrangement, sequence reads were collapsed and filtered. Productive Simpson clonality was computed per sample as the square root of Simpson's diversity index over productive rearrangements. TCRdb stores this immuneACCESS table with in-frame sequences only. Part of the clones is absent; in the studies checked, under half of the shortfall reflects unresolved V genes, and no reason is known for the rest. V, J and clone size derive from that table, while D and trimming were established from the DNA sequence. This sample holds roughly 200,000 clones; 83% were observed only once. The ten largest make up more than 1.5% of the sample.

This sequence uses TRBV7-2 and TRBJ1-1; there is no confident call for the D gene. The clonotype originates from a human donor in a cohort sampled during active COVID-19. Sequencing was carried out using peripheral blood. CDR3 reads: CASNPAPALVNTEAFF. The DNA sequence is as follows: TGTGCCAGCAACCCTGCCCCTGCGCTAGTGAACACTGAAGCTTTCTTT.